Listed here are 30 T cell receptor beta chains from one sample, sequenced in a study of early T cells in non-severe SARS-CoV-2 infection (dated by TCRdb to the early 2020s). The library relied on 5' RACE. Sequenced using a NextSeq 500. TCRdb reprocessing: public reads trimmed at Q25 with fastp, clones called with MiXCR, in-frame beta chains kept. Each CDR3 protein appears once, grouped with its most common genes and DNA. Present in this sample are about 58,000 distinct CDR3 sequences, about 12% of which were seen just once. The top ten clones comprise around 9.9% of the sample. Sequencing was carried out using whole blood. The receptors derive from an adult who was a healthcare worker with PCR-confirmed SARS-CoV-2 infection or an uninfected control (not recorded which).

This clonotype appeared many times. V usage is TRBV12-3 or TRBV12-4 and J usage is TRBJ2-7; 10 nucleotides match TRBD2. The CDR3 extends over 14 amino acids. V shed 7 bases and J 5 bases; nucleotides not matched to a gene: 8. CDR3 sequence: CASTLSGRQNEQYF. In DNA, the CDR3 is TGTGCCAGCACTCTTAGCGGGAGGCAGAACGAGCAGTACTTC.

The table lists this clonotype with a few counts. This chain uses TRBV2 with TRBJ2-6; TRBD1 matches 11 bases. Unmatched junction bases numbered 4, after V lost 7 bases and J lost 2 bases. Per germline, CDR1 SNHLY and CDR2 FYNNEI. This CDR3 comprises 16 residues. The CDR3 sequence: CASNRDRGTGANVLTF. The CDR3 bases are TGTGCCAGCAACAGGGACAGGGGGACTGGGGCCAACGTCCTGACTTTC.

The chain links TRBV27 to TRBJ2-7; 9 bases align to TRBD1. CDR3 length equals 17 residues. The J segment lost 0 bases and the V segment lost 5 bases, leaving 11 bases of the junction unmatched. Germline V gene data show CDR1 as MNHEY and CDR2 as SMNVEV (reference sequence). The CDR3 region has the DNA TGTGCCAGCAGTCCGGGACAGGGCATCCGGAGCTCCTACGAGCAGTACTTC. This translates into CASSPGQGIRSSYEQYF.

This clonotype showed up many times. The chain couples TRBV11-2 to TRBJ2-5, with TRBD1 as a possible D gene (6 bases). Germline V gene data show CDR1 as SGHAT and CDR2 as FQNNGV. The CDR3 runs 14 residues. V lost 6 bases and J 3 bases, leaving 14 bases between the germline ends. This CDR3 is CASRGRGEEETQYF. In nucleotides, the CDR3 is TGTGCCAGCAGGGGCAGGGGCGAGGAAGAGACCCAGTACTTC.

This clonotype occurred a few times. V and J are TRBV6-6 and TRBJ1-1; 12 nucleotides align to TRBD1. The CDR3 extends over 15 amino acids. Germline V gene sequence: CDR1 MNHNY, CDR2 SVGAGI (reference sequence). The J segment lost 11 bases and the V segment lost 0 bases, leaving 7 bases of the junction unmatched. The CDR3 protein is CASSYSGQGAGNAFF. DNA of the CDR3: TGTGCCAGCAGTTACTCGGGACAGGGGGCCGGTAATGCTTTCTTT.

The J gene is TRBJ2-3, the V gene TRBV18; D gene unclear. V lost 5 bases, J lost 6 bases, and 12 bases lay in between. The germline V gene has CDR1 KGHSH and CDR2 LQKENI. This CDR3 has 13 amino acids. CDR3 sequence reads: CASSAFGPDTQYF. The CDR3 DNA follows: TGTGCCAGCTCAGCTTTCGGGCCTGATACGCAGTATTTT. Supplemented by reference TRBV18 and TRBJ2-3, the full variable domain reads NAGVMQNPRHLVRRRGQEARLRCSPMKGHSHVYWYRQLPEEGLKFMVYLQKENIIDESGMPKERFSAEFPKEGPSILRIQQVVRGDSAAYFCASSAFGPDTQYFGPGTRLTVL.

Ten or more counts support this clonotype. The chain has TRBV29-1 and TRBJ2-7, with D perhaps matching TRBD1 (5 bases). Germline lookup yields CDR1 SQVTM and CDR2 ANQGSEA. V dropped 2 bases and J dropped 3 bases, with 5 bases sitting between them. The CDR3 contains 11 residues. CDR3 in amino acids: CSVEQGYEQYF. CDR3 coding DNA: TGCAGCGTTGAACAGGGCTACGAGCAGTACTTC.

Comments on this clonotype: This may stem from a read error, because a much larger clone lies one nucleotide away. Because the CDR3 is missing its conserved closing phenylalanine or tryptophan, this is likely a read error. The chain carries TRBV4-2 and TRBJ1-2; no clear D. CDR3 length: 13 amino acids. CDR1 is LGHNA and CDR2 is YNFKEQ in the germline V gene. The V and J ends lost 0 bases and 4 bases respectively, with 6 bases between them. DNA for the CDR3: TGTGCCAGCAGCCAAGATGGCCCCTATGGCTACACCCTC. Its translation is CASSQDGPYGYTL.

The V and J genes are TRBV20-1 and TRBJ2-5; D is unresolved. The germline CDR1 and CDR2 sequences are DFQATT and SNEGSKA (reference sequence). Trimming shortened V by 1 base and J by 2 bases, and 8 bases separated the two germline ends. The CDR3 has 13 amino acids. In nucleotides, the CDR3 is TGCAGTGCTAGAGCCGTCGATCAAGAGACCCAGTACTTC. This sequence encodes CSARAVDQETQYF.

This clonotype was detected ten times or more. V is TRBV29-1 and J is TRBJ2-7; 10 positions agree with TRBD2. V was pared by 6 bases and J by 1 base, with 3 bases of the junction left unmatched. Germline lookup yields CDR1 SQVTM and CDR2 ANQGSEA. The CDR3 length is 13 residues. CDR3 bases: TGCAGCGTAGTTAGCGGGGGGTCCTACGAGCAGTACTTC. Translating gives CSVVSGGSYEQYF.

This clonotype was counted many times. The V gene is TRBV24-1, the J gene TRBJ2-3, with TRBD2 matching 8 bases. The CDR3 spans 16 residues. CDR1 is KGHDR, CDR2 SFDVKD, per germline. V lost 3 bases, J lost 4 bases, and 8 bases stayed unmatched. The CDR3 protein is CATSDPSGRYSDTQYF. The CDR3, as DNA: TGTGCCACCAGTGATCCGAGCGGGAGATACTCAGATACGCAGTATTTT.

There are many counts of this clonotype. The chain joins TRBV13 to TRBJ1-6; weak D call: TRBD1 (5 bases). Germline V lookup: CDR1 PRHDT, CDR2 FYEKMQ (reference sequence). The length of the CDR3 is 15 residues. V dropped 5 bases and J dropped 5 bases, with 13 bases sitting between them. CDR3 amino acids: CASSTWDGDNSPLHF. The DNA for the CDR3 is TGTGCCAGCAGCACATGGGACGGAGATAATTCACCCCTCCACTTT.

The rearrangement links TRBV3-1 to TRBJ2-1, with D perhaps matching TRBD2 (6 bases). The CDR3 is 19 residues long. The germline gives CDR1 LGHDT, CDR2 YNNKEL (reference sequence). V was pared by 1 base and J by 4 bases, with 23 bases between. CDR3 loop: CASSQVLGGDPPLYNEQFF. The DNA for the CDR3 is TGTGCCAGCAGCCAAGTCCTCGGAGGGGACCCCCCCTTATACAATGAGCAGTTCTTC.

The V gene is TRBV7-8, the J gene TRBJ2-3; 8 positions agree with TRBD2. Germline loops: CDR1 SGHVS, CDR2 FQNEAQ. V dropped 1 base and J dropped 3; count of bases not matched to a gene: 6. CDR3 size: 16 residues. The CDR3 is CASSLEAGAPTDTQYF. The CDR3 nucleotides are TGTGCCAGCAGCTTAGAAGCGGGGGCCCCGACAGATACGCAGTATTTT.

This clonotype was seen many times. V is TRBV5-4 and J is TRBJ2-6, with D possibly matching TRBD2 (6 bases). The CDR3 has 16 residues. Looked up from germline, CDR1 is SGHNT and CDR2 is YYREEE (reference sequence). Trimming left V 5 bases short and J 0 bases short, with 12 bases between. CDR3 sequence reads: CASSLGGYSGANVLTF. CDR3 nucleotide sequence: TGTGCCAGCAGTCTGGGGGGTTACTCTGGGGCCAACGTCCTGACTTTC.

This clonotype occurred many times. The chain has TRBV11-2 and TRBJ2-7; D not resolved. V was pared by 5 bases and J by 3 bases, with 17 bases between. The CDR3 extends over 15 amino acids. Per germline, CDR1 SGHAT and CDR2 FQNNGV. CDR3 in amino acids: CASSTLGSGRYEQYF. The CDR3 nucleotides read TGTGCCAGCAGCACCTTAGGATCCGGGCGCTACGAGCAGTACTTC.

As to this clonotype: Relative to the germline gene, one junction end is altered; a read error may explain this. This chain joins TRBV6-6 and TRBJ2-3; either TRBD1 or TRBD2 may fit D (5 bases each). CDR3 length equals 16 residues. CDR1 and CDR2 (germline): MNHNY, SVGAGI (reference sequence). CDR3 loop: CASSYPPAGSRDTQYF. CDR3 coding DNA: TGTGCCAGCAGTTACCCCCCGGCAGGGAGCAGAGATACGCAGTATTTT.

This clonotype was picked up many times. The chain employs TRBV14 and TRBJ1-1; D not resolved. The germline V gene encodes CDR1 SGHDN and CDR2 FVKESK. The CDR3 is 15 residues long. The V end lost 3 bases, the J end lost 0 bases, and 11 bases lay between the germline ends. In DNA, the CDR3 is TGTGCCAGCAGCCACAGGACCGGATTGAACACTGAAGCTTTCTTT. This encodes CASSHRTGLNTEAFF. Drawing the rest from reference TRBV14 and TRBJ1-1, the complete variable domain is EAGVTQFPSHSVIEKGQTVTLRCDPISGHDNLYWYRRVMGKEIKFLLHFVKESKQDESGMPNNRFLAERTGGTYSTLKVQPAELEDSGVYFCASSHRTGLNTEAFFGQGTRLTVV.

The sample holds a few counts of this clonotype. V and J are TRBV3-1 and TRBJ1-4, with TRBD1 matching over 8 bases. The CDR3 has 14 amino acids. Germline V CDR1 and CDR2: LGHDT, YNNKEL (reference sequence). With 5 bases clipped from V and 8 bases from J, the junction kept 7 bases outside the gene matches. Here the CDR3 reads CASSAGTGFEKLFF. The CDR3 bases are TGTGCCAGCAGCGCCGGGACAGGATTCGAAAAACTGTTTTTT.

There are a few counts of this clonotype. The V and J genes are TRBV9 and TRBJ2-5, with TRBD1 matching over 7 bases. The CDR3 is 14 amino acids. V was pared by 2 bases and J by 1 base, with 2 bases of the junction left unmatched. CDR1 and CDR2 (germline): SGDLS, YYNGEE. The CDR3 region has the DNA TGTGCCAGCAGCGTGACAGGGCCCCAAGAGACCCAGTACTTC. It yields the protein CASSVTGPQETQYF.

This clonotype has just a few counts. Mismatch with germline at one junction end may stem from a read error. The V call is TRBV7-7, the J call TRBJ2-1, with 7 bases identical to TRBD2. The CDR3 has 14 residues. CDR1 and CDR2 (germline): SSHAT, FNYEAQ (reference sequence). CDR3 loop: CASSPGTKNNEQFF. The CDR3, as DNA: TGTGCTAGCAGCCCCGGGACTAAAAACAATGAGCAGTTCTTC.

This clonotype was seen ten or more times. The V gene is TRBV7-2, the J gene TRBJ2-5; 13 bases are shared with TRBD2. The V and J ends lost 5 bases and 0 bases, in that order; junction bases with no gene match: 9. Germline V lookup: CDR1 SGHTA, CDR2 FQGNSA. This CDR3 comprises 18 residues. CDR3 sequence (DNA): TGTGCCAGCAGCGCCGAACTAGCGGGAGGGCTCTACCAAGAGACCCAGTACTTC. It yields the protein CASSAELAGGLYQETQYF.

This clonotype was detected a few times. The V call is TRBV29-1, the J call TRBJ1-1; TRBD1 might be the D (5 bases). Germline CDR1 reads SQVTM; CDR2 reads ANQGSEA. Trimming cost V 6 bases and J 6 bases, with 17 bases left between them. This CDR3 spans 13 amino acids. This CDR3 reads CSVAFRGSSEAFF. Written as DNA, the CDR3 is TGCAGCGTCGCCTTCCGGGGGAGTTCTGAAGCTTTCTTT.

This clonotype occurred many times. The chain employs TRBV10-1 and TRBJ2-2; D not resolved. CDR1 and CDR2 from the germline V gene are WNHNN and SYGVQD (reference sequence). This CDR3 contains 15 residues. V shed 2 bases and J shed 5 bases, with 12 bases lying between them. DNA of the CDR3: TGCGCCAGCAGTGAGGTGCTGGGTTCAACCGGGGAGCTGTTTTTT. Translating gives CASSEVLGSTGELFF.

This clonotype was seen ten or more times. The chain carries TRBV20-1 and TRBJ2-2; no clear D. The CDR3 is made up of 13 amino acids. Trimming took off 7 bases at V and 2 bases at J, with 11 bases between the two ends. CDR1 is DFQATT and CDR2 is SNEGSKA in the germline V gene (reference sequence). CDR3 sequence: CSVFVQNTGELFF. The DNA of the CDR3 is TGCAGTGTGTTCGTACAAAACACCGGGGAGCTGTTTTTT.

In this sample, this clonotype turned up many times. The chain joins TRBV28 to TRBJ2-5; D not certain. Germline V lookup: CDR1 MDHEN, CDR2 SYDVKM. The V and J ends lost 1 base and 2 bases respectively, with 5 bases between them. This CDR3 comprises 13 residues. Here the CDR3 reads CASSLSQQETQYF. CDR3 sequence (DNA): TGTGCCAGCAGTTTATCGCAGCAAGAGACCCAGTACTTC. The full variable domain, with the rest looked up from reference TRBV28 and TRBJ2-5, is DVKVTQSSRYLVKRTGEKVFLECVQDMDHENMFWYRQDPGLGLRLIYFSYDVKMKEKGDIPEGYSVSREKKERFSLILESASTNQTSMYLCASSLSQQETQYFGPGTRLLVL.

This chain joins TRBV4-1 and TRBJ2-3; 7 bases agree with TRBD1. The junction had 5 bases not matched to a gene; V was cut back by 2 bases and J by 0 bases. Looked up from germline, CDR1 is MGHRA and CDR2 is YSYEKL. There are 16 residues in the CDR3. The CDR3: CASSQTPGQSTDTQYF. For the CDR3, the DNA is TGCGCCAGCAGCCAAACCCCGGGACAGAGCACAGATACGCAGTATTTT.

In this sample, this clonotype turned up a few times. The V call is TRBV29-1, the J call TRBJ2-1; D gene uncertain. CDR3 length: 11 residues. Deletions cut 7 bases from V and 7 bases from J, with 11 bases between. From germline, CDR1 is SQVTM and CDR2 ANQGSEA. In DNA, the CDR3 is TGCAGCGCCCCCTTGGCGAATGAGCAGTTCTTC. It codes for CSAPLANEQFF.

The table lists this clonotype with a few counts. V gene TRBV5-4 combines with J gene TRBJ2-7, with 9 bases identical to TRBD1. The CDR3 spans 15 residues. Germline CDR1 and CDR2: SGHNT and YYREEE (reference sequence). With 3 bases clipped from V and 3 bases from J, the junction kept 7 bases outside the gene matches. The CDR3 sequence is CASSSAPGQGYEQYF. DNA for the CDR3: TGTGCCAGCAGCTCGGCGCCGGGACAGGGCTACGAGCAGTACTTC.

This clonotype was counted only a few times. The CDR3 loop is CATQWPRMTDTQYF. In nucleotides, the CDR3 is TGTGCTACTCAATGGCCTAGAATGACAGATACGCAGTATTTT. The chain recombines TRBV24-1 with TRBJ2-3; D not certain. CDR3 length: 14 residues. The germline gives CDR1 KGHDR, CDR2 SFDVKD.